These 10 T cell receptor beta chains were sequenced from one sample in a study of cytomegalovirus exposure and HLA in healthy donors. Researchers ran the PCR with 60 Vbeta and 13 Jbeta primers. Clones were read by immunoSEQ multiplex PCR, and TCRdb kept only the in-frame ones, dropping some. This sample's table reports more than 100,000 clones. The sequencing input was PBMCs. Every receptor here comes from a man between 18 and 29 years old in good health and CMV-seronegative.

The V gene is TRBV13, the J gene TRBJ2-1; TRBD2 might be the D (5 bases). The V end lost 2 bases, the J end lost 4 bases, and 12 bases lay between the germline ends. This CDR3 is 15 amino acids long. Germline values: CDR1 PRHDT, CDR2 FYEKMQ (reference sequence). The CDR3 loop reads CASSLMEAGYNEQFF. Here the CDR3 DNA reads TGTGCCAGCAGCTTAATGGAGGCCGGGTACAATGAGCAGTTCTTC. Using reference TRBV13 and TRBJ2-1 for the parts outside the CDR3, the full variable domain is AAGVIQSPRHLIKEKRETATLKCYPIPRHDTVYWYQQGPGQDPQFLISFYEKMQSDKGSIPDRFSAQQFSDYHSELNMSSLELGDSALYFCASSLMEAGYNEQFFGPGTRLTVL.

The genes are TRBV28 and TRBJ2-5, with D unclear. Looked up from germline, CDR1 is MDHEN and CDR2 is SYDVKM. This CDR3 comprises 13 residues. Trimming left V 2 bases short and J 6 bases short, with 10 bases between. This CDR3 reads CASSLVAVKTQYF. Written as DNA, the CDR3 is TGTGCCAGCAGTTTAGTCGCGGTTAAGACCCAGTACTTC.

DNA for the CDR3: TGTGCCAGCAGCTTGGTGGCAGGGGGCGTCACAGATACGCAGTATTTT. This codes for CASSLVAGGVTDTQYF. This sequence joins TRBV5-6 and TRBJ2-3, with TRBD1 matching 8 bases. With 0 bases clipped from V and 2 bases from J, the junction kept 5 bases outside the gene matches. CDR1 SGHDT and CDR2 YYEEEE come from the germline V gene. This CDR3 is 16 amino acids long.

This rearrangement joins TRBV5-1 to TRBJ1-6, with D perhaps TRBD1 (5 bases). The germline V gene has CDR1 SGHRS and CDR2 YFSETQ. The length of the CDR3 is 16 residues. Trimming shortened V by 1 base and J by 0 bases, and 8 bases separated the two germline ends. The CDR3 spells CASSLRGSSYNSPLHF. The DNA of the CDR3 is TGCGCCAGCAGCTTGAGGGGAAGCTCCTATAATTCACCCCTCCACTTT.

In nucleotides, the CDR3 is TGCGCCAGCAGCTTGCCAGAGGATGGCTACACCTTC. It yields the protein CASSLPEDGYTF. The chain has TRBV5-1 and TRBJ1-2; D uncertain. The germline CDR1 and CDR2 sequences are SGHRS and YFSETQ. The CDR3 is 12 amino acids. V was trimmed by 1 base and J by 6 bases, leaving 7 bases between them.

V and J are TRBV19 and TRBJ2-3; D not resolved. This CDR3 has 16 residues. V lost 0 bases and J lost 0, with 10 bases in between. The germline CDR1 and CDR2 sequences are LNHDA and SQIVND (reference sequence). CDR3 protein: CASSIDVGYSTDTQYF. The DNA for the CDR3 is TGTGCCAGTAGTATAGATGTCGGGTACAGCACAGATACGCAGTATTTT.

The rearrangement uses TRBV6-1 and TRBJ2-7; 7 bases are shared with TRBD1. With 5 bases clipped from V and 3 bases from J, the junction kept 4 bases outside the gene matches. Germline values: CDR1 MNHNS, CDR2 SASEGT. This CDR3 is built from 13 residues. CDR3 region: CASSRDRVYEQYF. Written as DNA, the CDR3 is TGTGCCAGCAGTCGAGACAGGGTCTACGAGCAGTACTTC.

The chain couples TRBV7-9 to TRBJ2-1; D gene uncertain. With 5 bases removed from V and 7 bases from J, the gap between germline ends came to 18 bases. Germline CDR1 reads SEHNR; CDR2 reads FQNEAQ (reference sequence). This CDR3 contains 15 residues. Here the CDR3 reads CASSPRLVNRNEQFF. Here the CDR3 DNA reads TGTGCCAGCAGCCCACGACTCGTGAATCGGAATGAGCAGTTCTTC.

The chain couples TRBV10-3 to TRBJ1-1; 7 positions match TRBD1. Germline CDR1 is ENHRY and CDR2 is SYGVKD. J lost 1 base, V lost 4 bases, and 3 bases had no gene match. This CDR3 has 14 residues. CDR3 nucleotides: TGTGCCATCAGTGCGGGACAGCGGAACACTGAAGCTTTCTTT. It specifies CAISAGQRNTEAFF.

This chain's CDR3 is CASSLDWSSYNEQFF. In DNA form, the CDR3 reads TGTGCCAGCAGCCTCGACTGGAGCTCCTACAATGAGCAGTTCTTC. The chain is built from TRBV7-2 and TRBJ2-1; D unresolved. V was pared by 5 bases and J by 0 bases, with 11 bases between. The CDR3 spans 15 residues. CDR1 is SGHTA, CDR2 FQGNSA, per germline.